The following is a T cell receptor beta chain sequence with its context. The sample originates from a study of cytomegalovirus exposure and HLA in healthy donors. Study as a whole: A prior analysis found 117 million unique TCR beta sequences from 150 million to 200 million T cells. Out of 398 genotyped donors, less than 90% belonged to the Caucasian-associated ancestry cluster.

Healthy bone marrow donors made up the donors. Germline V CDR1 and CDR2: LNHDA, SQIVND (reference sequence). The CDR3 loop spans 14 amino acids. V lost 2 bases and J lost 15, with 20 bases in between. PCR primers comprised 60 Vbeta and 13 Jbeta primers. This table comes from immunoSEQ multiplex PCR, and its TCRdb copy is limited to in-frame clones, with some not included. Among around 91,000 clones listed, about nine tenths were seen once. The sequencing input was PBMCs. The sequence came from a man younger than 45 in good health and CMV-seropositive. The chain links TRBV19 to TRBJ2-1, with D perhaps matching TRBD1 (7 bases). CDR3 sequence (DNA): TGTGCCAGTAGTATAATAGATCGGGCAGGGGGACTGTTCTTC. Amino acids: CASSIIDRAGGLFF.